The sequence of this T cell receptor beta chain was determined in a study of blood T cells in healthy people across ages. Study results and limitations: Unsorted PBMCs ruled out conclusive naive versus antigen-experienced comparison.

V lost 8 bases, J lost 8 bases, and 7 bases lay in between. From germline, CDR1 is LNHNV and CDR2 YYDKDF (reference sequence). This CDR3 is 10 amino acids long. The use of a sample-barcoded 5' primer and a J-beta primer mix characterized a second PCR of roughly 6 to 11 cycles. Each CDR3 protein is one row after TCRdb ran MiXCR on the 5' RACE reads. The sample has under 2 million distinct CDR3 sequences, roughly 32% seen once. This clonotype was seen a few times. Its antigen is undetermined. The rearrangement links TRBV15 to TRBJ2-1, with D hard to call. The clonotype originates from a woman in her 30s in good health. The material sequenced was blood. The CDR3 bases are TGTGCCACCGGGCAGGATGAGCAGTTCTTC. Its protein is CATGQDEQFF.